What follows are 26 T cell receptor beta chains derived from one specimen sequenced in a study of beta chain features in type 1 diabetes. General observations from the study: Within each of all four CD4+ subsets, Type 1 diabetes patients had TCRB CDR3s that were moderately but significantly shorter.

What was sequenced were expressed TCRB transcripts, since all of the isolated RNA had been reverse transcribed. Some clones are missing from TCRdb's copy, which holds only in-frame ones; the method was immunoSEQ multiplex PCR. The profile shows approximately 600,000 clones, roughly 12% of them singletons. These receptors' antigens are unknown. Sequencing was performed on naive CD4+ T cells from blood. The source is a man aged 30-40 years with type 1 diabetes.

Only one count was recorded for this clone. This chain connects TRBV4-3 to TRBJ1-2; no clear D gene. The CDR3 has 17 residues. V dropped 1 base and J dropped 7 bases, with 22 bases sitting between them. CDR1 is LGHNA, CDR2 YSLEER, per germline. In DNA, the CDR3 is TGCGCCAGCAGCCAAGCCCCTTGGCCCGATGATGTCGGTGGCTACACCTTC. Encoded protein: CASSQAPWPDDVGGYTF.

This chain uses TRBV5-1 with TRBJ2-7; 8 positions agree with TRBD1. V lost 6 bases, J lost 2 bases, and 7 bases stayed unmatched. This CDR3 spans 14 amino acids. Germline values: CDR1 SGHRS, CDR2 YFSETQ. DNA of the CDR3: TGCGCCAGCAACCGGGACAGGACAACCTACGAGCAGTACTTC. The encoded protein is CASNRDRTTYEQYF.

This clone was detected only a few times. The chain uses TRBV4-3 and TRBJ2-7, with a tentative D call TRBD2 (5 bases). Germline lookup yields CDR1 LGHNA and CDR2 YSLEER. V lost 0 bases and J lost 3, with 9 bases in between. This CDR3 has 14 amino acids. CDR3 nucleotide sequence: TGCGCCAGCAGCCAAGACCCGGGGAACTACGAGCAGTACTTC. Translated, it gives CASSQDPGNYEQYF.

In this sample, this clone turned up a few times. The J gene is TRBJ1-6, the V gene TRBV7-8, with 7 bases fitting TRBD1. This CDR3 contains 14 residues. From germline, CDR1 is SGHVS and CDR2 FQNEAQ. Trimming removed 4 bases from V and 8 bases from J; junction bases left unmatched: 5. This chain's CDR3 is CASSWTGQHSPLHF. CDR3 nucleotide sequence: TGTGCCAGCAGCTGGACAGGTCAGCATTCACCCCTCCACTTT.

J is TRBJ1-1 and V is TRBV6-6, with 10 positions matching TRBD1. The ends lost 6 bases at V and 1 base at J; junction bases unmatched: 5. The CDR3 loop spans 15 amino acids. The germline V gene encodes CDR1 MNHNY and CDR2 SVGAGI (reference sequence). DNA of the CDR3: TGTGCCAGCAGAAGACAGGGGGCAAAGAACACTGAAGCTTTCTTT. Protein: CASRRQGAKNTEAFF.

This clone has just a few counts. The J gene is TRBJ1-6, the V gene TRBV7-9; TRBD1 agrees at 7 bases. With 5 bases clipped from V and 10 bases from J, the junction kept 5 bases outside the gene matches. CDR1 and CDR2 (germline): SEHNR, FQNEAQ (reference sequence). The CDR3 covers 13 residues. The CDR3, as DNA: TGTGCCAGCAGCCGTACAGGGGACTCACCCCTCCACTTT. Its protein product is CASSRTGDSPLHF.

Notes on this clone: Distinct nucleotide sequences in the sample also encode this CDR3. The V gene is TRBV5-4, the J gene TRBJ2-7; no clear D. Germline V gene data show CDR1 as SGHNT and CDR2 as YYREEE (reference sequence). The germline V and J ends were trimmed by 0 bases and 3 bases, with 4 bases remaining between them. The CDR3 runs to 12 residues. In DNA form, the CDR3 reads TGTGCCAGCAGCTTGGAGGGCTACGAGCAGTACTTC. This sequence encodes CASSLEGYEQYF.

This clone turned up a few times. This chain connects TRBV10-3 to TRBJ1-2; TRBD1 aligns across 7 bases. V gave up 10 bases and J gave up 6 bases; unmatched junction bases: 8. The germline V gene has CDR1 ENHRY and CDR2 SYGVKD. This CDR3 comprises 12 residues. The CDR3 bases are TGTGCCACCACGCTCAGGGGGGATGGCTACACCTTC. This translates into CATTLRGDGYTF.

A few counts support this clone. The chain couples TRBV29-1 to TRBJ1-1, with D uncertain. CDR3 size: 13 residues. The V end was cut by 0 bases, the J end by 3 bases, with 8 bases between. Germline V gene data show CDR1 as SQVTM and CDR2 as ANQGSEA. The chain's CDR3 is CSVEDREDTEAFF. CDR3 DNA: TGCAGCGTTGAAGATCGGGAGGACACTGAAGCTTTCTTT.

The rearrangement uses TRBV5-1 and TRBJ1-5; 7 bases map to TRBD1. J was trimmed by 5 bases and V by 0 bases; bases with no gene match: 8. CDR1 SGHRS and CDR2 YFSETQ come from the germline V gene. There are 16 residues in the CDR3. The DNA for the CDR3 is TGCGCCAGCAGCTTGGACGGACAGGACTCCGATCAGCCCCAGCATTTT. Its protein product is CASSLDGQDSDQPQHF.

This clone was picked up a small number of times. J is TRBJ2-7 and V is TRBV19; D is undetermined. Germline-derived CDR1 and CDR2 are LNHDA and SQIVND (reference sequence). The length of the CDR3 is 14 residues. Trimming stripped 5 bases from V and 5 bases from J, with 16 bases between. In nucleotides, the CDR3 is TGTGCCAGTAGTTTGGCCAGGAAGTTCCACGAGCAGTACTTC. It codes for CASSLARKFHEQYF.

The chain links TRBV4-3 to TRBJ2-7; 7 bases are a match to TRBD2. The CDR3 is 16 amino acids. V was pared by 0 bases and J by 4 bases, with 9 bases of the junction left unmatched. In germline, CDR1 is LGHNA, CDR2 YSLEER. The CDR3 region has the DNA TGCGCCAGCAGCCAAGATTGGAACGGGGGGATATACGAGCAGTACTTC. It specifies CASSQDWNGGIYEQYF.

V and J are TRBV7-3 and TRBJ2-5, with TRBD2 identical over 7 bases. The CDR3 has 15 residues. With V trimmed by 4 bases and J by 4 bases, 9 bases remained unmatched. Germline CDR1 reads SGHTA; CDR2 reads FQGTGA. CDR3 coding DNA: TGTGCCAGCAGCTACCCCACGGGGGGACGAGAGACCCAGTACTTC. Encoded protein: CASSYPTGGRETQYF.

This clone was seen a handful of times. The chain combines TRBV5-4 with TRBJ2-5, with 8 bases fitting TRBD2. The V gene's germline CDR1 is SGHNT and CDR2 YYREEE (reference sequence). This CDR3 contains 16 residues. Trimming cost V 1 base and J 1 base; bases outside gene matches: 6. CDR3: CASSLKRGGSQETQYF. In DNA form, the CDR3 reads TGTGCCAGCAGCTTGAAGCGCGGGGGGAGCCAAGAGACCCAGTACTTC.

This clone has a handful of counts. This sequence joins TRBV4-2 and TRBJ1-2; D is ambiguous. CDR3 length: 16 amino acids. Germline CDR1 is LGHNA and CDR2 is YNFKEQ. Trimming shortened V by 0 bases and J by 7 bases, and 18 bases separated the two germline ends. The CDR3 region is CASSQEATSPASGYTF. The CDR3 DNA follows: TGTGCCAGCAGCCAAGAGGCCACCTCCCCTGCCTCTGGCTACACCTTC.

This clone turned up a few times. The chain carries TRBV7-2 and TRBJ2-7; maybe TRBD2 (5 bases). Germline lookup yields CDR1 SGHTA and CDR2 FQGNSA. The V end lost 10 bases, the J end lost 7 bases, and 20 bases lay between the germline ends. The CDR3 sequence is 13 residues long. The CDR3 DNA is TGTGCCACCCAAACGACGAGGGTAGGTGAGCAGTACTTC. This sequence encodes CATQTTRVGEQYF.

This clone was detected only a few times. The chain couples TRBV9 to TRBJ1-2; D may be TRBD1 (5 bases). Trimming took 0 bases from V and 4 from J, leaving 13 bases between them. The CDR3 totals 15 residues. CDR1 and CDR2 from the germline V gene are SGDLS and YYNGEE. The CDR3 sequence is CASSVAGQGLYGYTF. The CDR3 DNA reads as TGTGCCAGCAGCGTAGCGGGTCAGGGACTCTATGGCTACACCTTC.

The CDR3 bases are TGCGCCAGCAGCCCTGACGGGGGAGGTCCCCACTTT. It specifies CASSPDGGGPHF. The chain combines TRBV5-1 with TRBJ1-6; perhaps TRBD1 as D (5 bases). The CDR3 is 12 residues long. Germline loops: CDR1 SGHRS, CDR2 YFSETQ. The ends were cut back, 4 bases at V and 18 bases at J, with 17 bases in the middle.

This clone was counted a few times. V and J are TRBV6-5 and TRBJ2-1; the match to TRBD2 covers 8 bases. The junction had 5 bases not matched to a gene; V was cut back by 6 bases and J by 1 base. CDR1 and CDR2 (germline): MNHEY, SVGAGI. The CDR3 totals 15 residues. CDR3 sequence: CASSLPGGSYNEQFF. The CDR3 coding sequence is TGTGCCAGCAGCCTACCGGGGGGGTCCTACAATGAGCAGTTCTTC.

The chain links TRBV28 to TRBJ1-2; 7 nucleotides agree with TRBD1. The germline gives CDR1 MDHEN, CDR2 SYDVKM. Germline trimming cut 3 bases from V and 3 bases from J; bases unmatched to any gene: 4. The CDR3 contains 14 residues. Written as DNA, the CDR3 is TGTGCCAGCAGTTTGGGAGGGGGCGACTATGGCTACACCTTC. Translated, it gives CASSLGGGDYGYTF.

This clone was recorded a few times. CDR3 sequence (DNA): TGTGCCTGGAGTGGGACAGAAGAAAATCAGCCCCAGCATTTT. Protein sequence: CAWSGTEENQPQHF. The chain has TRBV30 and TRBJ1-5; D perhaps matches TRBD1 (6 bases). This CDR3 contains 14 residues. Trimming took off 1 base at V and 4 bases at J, with 11 bases between the two ends. Per the germline V gene, CDR1 is GTSNPN and CDR2 is SVGIG (reference sequence).

This clone was seen a handful of times. V usage is TRBV7-3 and J usage is TRBJ2-7, with unresolved D. Germline CDR1 and CDR2: SGHTA and FQGTGA. The CDR3 has 14 residues. V lost 5 bases and J lost 6, with 17 bases in between. This CDR3 is CASSPQAGGGEQYF. The CDR3, as DNA: TGTGCCAGCAGCCCCCAGGCAGGCGGCGGCGAGCAGTACTTC.

The chain combines TRBV7-2 with TRBJ2-1; D unresolved. Germline CDR1 SGHTA, CDR2 FQGNSA. There are 15 residues in the CDR3. V lost 6 bases and J lost 2, with 14 bases in between. CDR3 nucleotide sequence: TGTGCCAGCAGGGTGGGCCCCCCTACCTACAATGAGCAGTTCTTC. It encodes CASRVGPPTYNEQFF.

The V gene is TRBV5-4, the J gene TRBJ2-1, with D tentatively TRBD1 (6 bases). Trimming removed 5 bases from V and 0 bases from J, with 12 bases in between. Germline loops: CDR1 SGHNT, CDR2 YYREEE (reference sequence). CDR3 length equals 15 residues. The CDR3 nucleotides are TGTGCCAGCAGAGTCGACAGGTCCTCCTACAATGAGCAGTTCTTC. Its protein product is CASRVDRSSYNEQFF.

The genes are TRBV15 and TRBJ2-7; D remains unclear. V was clipped by 5 bases and J by 0 bases, with 14 bases between them. The CDR3 has 15 amino acids. CDR1 and CDR2 from the germline V gene are LNHNV and YYDKDF (reference sequence). The DNA of the CDR3 is TGTGCCACCAGCGGGATGGGTCTCATCTCCTACGAGCAGTACTTC. This sequence encodes CATSGMGLISYEQYF.

This clone turned up a few times. The chain recombines TRBV7-9 with TRBJ2-5, with 9 bases that match TRBD1. The CDR3 is 15 residues long. Germline CDR1 and CDR2: SEHNR and FQNEAQ (reference sequence). After removal of 0 bases from V and 4 bases from J, the junction contained 3 bases not matched to a gene. As DNA, the CDR3 is TGTGCCAGCAGCTTAGCCGGACAGGGGTTAGAGACCCAGTACTTC. Its protein is CASSLAGQGLETQYF.